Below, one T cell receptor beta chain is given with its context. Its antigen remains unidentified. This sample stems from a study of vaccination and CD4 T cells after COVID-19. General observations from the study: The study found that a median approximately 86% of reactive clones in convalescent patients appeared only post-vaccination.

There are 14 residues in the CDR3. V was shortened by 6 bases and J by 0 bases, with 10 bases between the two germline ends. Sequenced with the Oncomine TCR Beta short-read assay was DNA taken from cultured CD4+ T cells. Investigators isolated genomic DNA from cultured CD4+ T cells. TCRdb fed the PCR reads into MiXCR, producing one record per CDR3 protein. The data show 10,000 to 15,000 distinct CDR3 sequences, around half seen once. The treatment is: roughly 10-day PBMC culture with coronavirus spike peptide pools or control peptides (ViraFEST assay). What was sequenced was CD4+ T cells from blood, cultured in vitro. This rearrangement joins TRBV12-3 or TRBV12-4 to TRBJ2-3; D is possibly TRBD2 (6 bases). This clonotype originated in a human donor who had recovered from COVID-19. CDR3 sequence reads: CASRYSGSTDTQYF. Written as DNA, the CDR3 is TGTGCCAGCAGATATAGCGGTAGCACAGATACGCAGTATTTT.